These 18 T cell receptor beta chains originate from one sample sequenced in a study of T cell changes during pregnancy in multiple sclerosis. Generated by immunoSEQ multiplex PCR, the TCRdb table keeps only in-frame clones and is missing some. This table has tens of thousands of clones, approximately 92% appearing once. The source was CD4+ T cells from peripheral blood mononuclear cells, collected in the third trimester of pregnancy. These receptors all come from a female donor with multiple sclerosis, enrolled in a pregnancy study.

In DNA form, the CDR3 reads TGTGCCATGGGACAGGGAAGGGATCAGCCCCAGCATTTT. Protein product: CAMGQGRDQPQHF. This chain connects TRBV6-1 to TRBJ1-5; 9 positions match TRBD1. Looked up from germline, CDR1 is MNHNS and CDR2 is SASEGT. The CDR3 consists of 13 residues. The junction had 6 bases not matched to a gene; V was cut back by 10 bases and J by 5 bases.

This clone was seen more than once but under ten times. The chain combines TRBV30 with TRBJ1-1, with D perhaps TRBD1 (6 bases). Germline CDR1 and CDR2: GTSNPN and SVGIG (reference sequence). The CDR3 extends over 15 amino acids. The germline V and J ends were trimmed by 1 base and 0 bases, with 12 bases remaining between them. Written as DNA, the CDR3 is TGTGCCTGGAGTGGGGGAGGGGGTTTGAACACTGAAGCTTTCTTT. This codes for CAWSGGGGLNTEAFF.

The chain uses TRBV2 and TRBJ2-3, with D possibly matching TRBD2 (6 bases). Trimming pared 3 bases from V and 7 bases from J, leaving 14 bases between. This CDR3 region has 14 residues. Germline V gene lookup returns CDR1 SNHLY and CDR2 FYNNEI. CDR3 bases: TGTGCCAGCAGTGAGGGAGGAGGTTTAAATACGCAGTATTTT. Translating gives CASSEGGGLNTQYF.

The gene calls are TRBV27 and TRBJ2-3, with 10 bases fitting TRBD2. V was clipped by 7 bases and J by 1 base; unmatched bases: 2. In germline, CDR1 is MNHEY, CDR2 SMNVEV (reference sequence). The CDR3 covers 14 residues. The CDR3 spells CASKLAGGTDTQYF. DNA of the CDR3: TGTGCCAGCAAGCTAGCGGGAGGCACAGATACGCAGTATTTT.

The chain has TRBV7-6 and TRBJ1-1, with no clear D. The germline V and J ends were trimmed by 3 bases and 1 base, with 6 bases remaining between them. Germline lookup yields CDR1 SGHVS and CDR2 FNYEAQ. This CDR3 is 13 amino acids long. The CDR3 DNA sequence: TGTGCCAGCAGCTTGCGCCAGAACACTGAAGCTTTCTTT. It is translated as CASSLRQNTEAFF.

The gene calls are TRBV6-6 and TRBJ1-1; D is perhaps TRBD1 (6 bases). This CDR3 comprises 15 residues. Germline V gene sequence: CDR1 MNHNY, CDR2 SVGAGI (reference sequence). V lost 2 bases, J lost 4 bases, and 14 bases lay in between. The CDR3 nucleotides are TGTGCCAGCAGTTACGGGCAGGGGCTTACCACTGAAGCTTTCTTT. Its protein is CASSYGQGLTTEAFF.

This clone was detected only once. The chain combines TRBV14 with TRBJ1-5; possible D gene TRBD1, 6 bases. In germline, CDR1 is SGHDN, CDR2 FVKESK. The ends were cut back, 1 base at V and 6 bases at J, with 10 bases in the middle. The CDR3 has 14 residues. The CDR3 loop reads CASSQAGVGQPQHF. As DNA, the CDR3 is TGTGCCAGCAGCCAAGCAGGGGTTGGTCAGCCCCAGCATTTT.

The V call is TRBV19, the J call TRBJ2-1; the D is unclear. V lost 8 bases, J lost 6 bases, and 11 bases lay in between. The CDR3 contains 12 residues. Germline V gene lookup returns CDR1 LNHDA and CDR2 SQIVND (reference sequence). CDR3 DNA: TGTGCCAGTGCATCGGTGCGCAATGAGCAGTTCTTC. This gives the protein CASASVRNEQFF.

Only one count was recorded for this clone. This chain uses TRBV6-5 with TRBJ1-2, with 9 bases lining up with TRBD1. The length of the CDR3 is 14 residues. Per germline, CDR1 MNHEY and CDR2 SVGAGI. V dropped 6 bases and J dropped 8; count of bases not matched to a gene: 10. In DNA form, the CDR3 reads TGTGCCAGCAGCCGACCCGGGACAGGGCCCGGCTACACCTTC. This sequence encodes CASSRPGTGPGYTF.

The CDR3 DNA reads as TGTGCCAGCAGTGATTCTAGTTCCACCGGGGAGCTGTTTTTT. Encoded protein: CASSDSSSTGELFF. This chain links TRBV6-4 with TRBJ2-2; D gene ambiguous. CDR1 is MRHNA, CDR2 SNTAGT, per germline. The CDR3 length is 14 residues. V was pared by 3 bases and J by 4 bases, with 9 bases between.

CDR3 DNA sequence: TGTGCCAGTCCCGGGACAGGAGGAAACACTGAAGCTTTCTTT. Amino acids: CASPGTGGNTEAFF. The rearrangement uses TRBV19 and TRBJ1-1; TRBD1 matches 8 bases. From germline, CDR1 is LNHDA and CDR2 SQIVND (reference sequence). Losses at the gene ends were 8 bases for V and 2 bases for J; bases not matched to a gene: 7. There are 14 residues in the CDR3.

This chain uses TRBV7-2 with TRBJ2-3; 9 bases agree with TRBD2. CDR1 is SGHTA, CDR2 FQGNSA, per germline. The J segment lost 3 bases and the V segment lost 1 base, leaving 8 bases of the junction unmatched. The CDR3 spans 17 residues. As DNA, the CDR3 is TGTGCCAGCAGCTTAGATCCCGCGGGAGGGCCAACAGATACGCAGTATTTT. Amino acids: CASSLDPAGGPTDTQYF.

This clone was seen only a few times. V and J are TRBV6-5 and TRBJ2-7; TRBD2 matches at 9 bases. V lost 0 bases to trimming and J lost 3 bases; unmatched junction nucleotides: 3. Germline lookup yields CDR1 MNHEY and CDR2 SVGAGI. The CDR3 has 15 residues. In nucleotides, the CDR3 is TGTGCCAGCAGTTACTCGGCGGGAGGGAACTACGAGCAGTACTTC. This gives the protein CASSYSAGGNYEQYF.

The chain is built from TRBV25-1 and TRBJ1-4, with TRBD1 matching over 8 bases. This CDR3 is 16 amino acids long. Trimming at V came to 7 bases and at J to 8 bases, leaving 15 bases not matched to a gene. CDR1 and CDR2 from the germline V gene are MGHDK and SYGVNS. CDR3 nucleotides: TGTGCCAGCACGGCACCCAGGGGGCTATTTGGGGAAAAACTGTTTTTT. Translation: CASTAPRGLFGEKLFF.

V gene TRBV27 combines with J gene TRBJ2-3; TRBD1 might be the D (5 bases). Per the germline V gene, CDR1 is MNHEY and CDR2 is SMNVEV (reference sequence). The ends were cut back, 9 bases at V and 4 bases at J, with 14 bases in the middle. The CDR3 consists of 13 residues. DNA for the CDR3: TGTGCCAGTCGCTCTCTAGGGGCAGATACGCAGTATTTT. Its translation is CASRSLGADTQYF.

The V and J genes are TRBV27 and TRBJ2-1, with TRBD1 matching over 8 bases. Germline V lookup: CDR1 MNHEY, CDR2 SMNVEV (reference sequence). V shed 8 bases, J shed 3 bases, and the junction held 15 bases outside the gene matches. The CDR3 contains 17 residues. The CDR3 nucleotides read TGTGCCAGCCGGCCGGGACAGGAACGTCGGATCTACAATGAGCAGTTCTTC. This codes for CASRPGQERRIYNEQFF.

About this clone: At the DNA level, this CDR3 is encoded by other sequences in the same sample as well. The chain links TRBV4-2 to TRBJ1-3; 7 nucleotides line up with TRBD1. The V gene's germline CDR1 is LGHNA and CDR2 YNFKEQ. The length of the CDR3 is 17 residues. Trimming removed 4 bases from V and 0 bases from J; junction bases left unmatched: 9. The CDR3 sequence: CASSPGQVLSSGNTIYF. In nucleotides, the CDR3 is TGTGCCAGCAGCCCAGGACAGGTACTCAGCTCTGGAAACACCATATATTTT.

The chain is built from TRBV5-4 and TRBJ2-2, with TRBD1 identical over 7 bases. The CDR3 extends over 15 amino acids. CDR1 and CDR2 from the germline V gene are SGHNT and YYREEE (reference sequence). The V gene end was trimmed by 4 bases and the J gene end by 4 bases; junction bases not matched to a gene: 7. The CDR3 DNA reads TGTGCCAGCAGCCATCGACAGGGCTCCACCGGGGAGCTGTTTTTT. Amino acid sequence: CASSHRQGSTGELFF.